The 24 T cell receptor beta chains in this list originate from one sample, sequenced in a study of blood T cell repertoires in COVID-19. The assay was immunoSEQ multiplex PCR, and TCRdb's table has in-frame clones only and misses some. The sample holds roughly 80,000 clones, roughly 82% seen once. The sample consisted of peripheral blood. These receptor sequences come from a man aged 50-60 years with acute or convalescent COVID-19.

This rearrangement joins TRBV7-9 to TRBJ1-1; D might be TRBD1 (5 bases). The CDR3 consists of 14 residues. Germline V lookup: CDR1 SEHNR, CDR2 FQNEAQ (reference sequence). V lost 7 bases and J 0 bases, leaving 12 bases between the germline ends. CDR3 DNA: TGTGCCAGCAAGCCGAGACAGCTGAACACTGAAGCTTTCTTT. It translates to CASKPRQLNTEAFF.

As DNA, the CDR3 is TGTGCCAGCAGTTCAGCACAGGGTAGGACTAATGAAAAACTGTTTTTT. Amino acids: CASSSAQGRTNEKLFF. The genes are TRBV5-4 and TRBJ1-4, with D possibly being TRBD1 (6 bases). Trimming removed 5 bases at V and 2 bases at J, with 16 bases between. This CDR3 is 16 amino acids long. Germline CDR1 and CDR2: SGHNT and YYREEE (reference sequence). Full variable domain (rest looked up from reference TRBV5-4 and TRBJ1-4): ETGVTQSPTHLIKTRGQQVTLRCSSQSGHNTVSWYQQALGQGPQFIFQYYREEENGRGNFPPRFSGLQFPNYSSELNVNALELDDSALYLCASSSAQGRTNEKLFFGSGTQLSVL.

The chain links TRBV9 to TRBJ2-7, with D perhaps TRBD1 (5 bases). Germline CDR1 SGDLS, CDR2 YYNGEE. The CDR3 covers 14 residues. V lost 0 bases to trimming and J lost 2 bases, with 9 bases between them. CDR3 DNA: TGTGCCAGCAGCGTAGCTGGGGCTCCCTACGAGCAGTACTTC. This translates into CASSVAGAPYEQYF.

J is TRBJ2-7 and V is TRBV6-6; 9 bases align to TRBD1. This CDR3 contains 15 residues. CDR1 and CDR2 (germline): MNHNY, SVGAGI (reference sequence). Unmatched junction bases numbered 3, after V lost 2 bases and J lost 1 base. CDR3 DNA sequence: TGTGCCAGCAGTTACCAGGGACAGGGATCCTACGAGCAGTACTTC. Encoded protein: CASSYQGQGSYEQYF.

The chain recombines TRBV11-1 with TRBJ2-5, with 8 bases fitting TRBD1. V lost 4 bases, J lost 10 bases, and 11 bases stayed unmatched. The CDR3 is 14 residues long. Germline assignment: CDR1 SGHAT and CDR2 FQDESV (reference sequence). The CDR3 sequence: CASSSAGGADRQYF. CDR3 DNA: TGTGCCAGCAGCTCCGCAGGGGGCGCGGATCGCCAGTACTTC.

This chain links TRBV6-5 with TRBJ2-7; 10 bases agree with TRBD1. Trimming cost V 6 bases and J 1 base; bases outside gene matches: 6. The CDR3 covers 15 residues. Germline values: CDR1 MNHEY, CDR2 SVGAGI. CDR3 sequence reads: CASSRDRGSSYEQYF. CDR3 in DNA: TGTGCCAGCAGCAGGGACAGGGGTTCATCCTACGAGCAGTACTTC.

The chain uses TRBV3-1 (or the pseudogene TRBV3-2) and TRBJ1-6; perhaps TRBD1 as D (6 bases). The CDR3 contains 15 residues. V lost 0 bases and J 6 bases, leaving 9 bases between the germline ends. Germline CDR1 LGHDT, CDR2 YNNKEL (reference sequence). The CDR3 bases are TGTGCCAGCAGCCAAGACAACAGGGTTAATTCACCCCTCCACTTT. As protein: CASSQDNRVNSPLHF.

This clone was detected only a few times. The rearrangement uses TRBV2 and TRBJ1-1; 8 positions agree with TRBD1. The V and J ends lost 2 bases and 9 bases, in that order; junction bases with no gene match: 5. Per the germline V gene, CDR1 is SNHLY and CDR2 is FYNNEI. CDR3 length: 13 residues. CDR3 protein: CASSENGQGKAFF. The CDR3 DNA reads TGTGCCAGCAGTGAAAACGGACAGGGCAAAGCTTTCTTT.

The DNA for the CDR3 is TGTGCCAGCAGCCCGTTGACTAGCGGGGGGTCCTCCTACGAGCAGTACTTC. Amino acids: CASSPLTSGGSSYEQYF. The chain recombines TRBV7-9 with TRBJ2-7, with 13 bases that match TRBD2. Unmatched junction bases numbered 7, after V lost 5 bases and J lost 0 bases. CDR3 length equals 17 residues. CDR1 is SEHNR and CDR2 is FQNEAQ in the germline V gene (reference sequence). The variable domain in full, with the rest retrieved from reference TRBV7-9 and TRBJ2-7, is DTGVSQNPRHKITKRGQNVTFRCDPISEHNRLYWYRQTLGQGPEFLTYFQNEAQLEKSRLLSDRFSAERPKGSFSTLEIQRTEQGDSAMYLCASSPLTSGGSSYEQYFGPGTRLTVT.

This chain connects TRBV5-1 to TRBJ2-7; tentative D call: TRBD2 (6 bases). The CDR3 consists of 14 residues. Trimming removed 0 bases from V and 7 bases from J, with 14 bases in between. Germline CDR1 reads SGHRS; CDR2 reads YFSETQ. The CDR3 reads CASSLDTGRGEQYF. As DNA, the CDR3 is TGCGCCAGCAGCTTGGATACGGGCCGGGGGGAGCAGTACTTC.

This clone was counted only a few times. CDR3 nucleotides: TGCGCCAGCAGCTTTGGACAGGGACGACCTAATGAAAAACTGTTTTTT. It yields the protein CASSFGQGRPNEKLFF. The chain combines TRBV5-1 with TRBJ1-4; 8 bases line up with TRBD1. This CDR3 comprises 16 residues. V lost 2 bases to trimming and J lost 3 bases; unmatched junction nucleotides: 6. The germline V gene encodes CDR1 SGHRS and CDR2 YFSETQ.

This clone was counted only a few times. The CDR3 region is CASSLYPGGGNQPQHF. The DNA for the CDR3 is TGTGCCAGCAGCCTCTACCCCGGGGGTGGGAACCAGCCCCAGCATTTT. This chain connects TRBV7-2 to TRBJ1-5, with D perhaps matching TRBD1 (5 bases). Germline V gives CDR1 SGHTA, CDR2 FQGNSA. Trimming left V 5 bases short and J 7 bases short, with 21 bases between. This CDR3 has 16 amino acids.

This chain links TRBV9 with TRBJ1-1; D unresolved. The CDR3 has 15 residues. CDR1 and CDR2 from the germline V gene are SGDLS and YYNGEE. V dropped 0 bases and J dropped 5 bases, with 14 bases sitting between them. The DNA of the CDR3 is TGTGCCAGCAGCGTAGTGTCAGGCTATGGGACTGAAGCTTTCTTT. This translates into CASSVVSGYGTEAFF.

This sequence joins TRBV19 and TRBJ1-4, with D possibly TRBD1 on 5 matching bases. CDR1 and CDR2 from the germline V gene are LNHDA and SQIVND (reference sequence). The CDR3 runs 14 residues. V was trimmed by 7 bases and J by 7 bases, leaving 16 bases between them. The CDR3 protein is CASIGSGLGEKLFF. In DNA, the CDR3 is TGTGCCAGTATAGGTTCAGGGTTGGGTGAAAAACTGTTTTTT. Full variable domain (missing parts from reference TRBV19 and TRBJ1-4): DGGITQSPKYLFRKEGQNVTLSCEQNLNHDAMYWYRQDPGQGLRLIYYSQIVNDFQKGDIAEGYSVSREKKESFPLTVTSAQKNPTAFYLCASIGSGLGEKLFFGSGTQLSVL.

CDR3 in DNA: TGTGCCAGCACGGCACAGGGGACCGGGGAGCTGTTTTTT. Translating gives CASTAQGTGELFF. V is TRBV2 and J is TRBJ2-2, with 7 bases aligning to TRBD1. V was pared by 7 bases and J by 5 bases, with 4 bases of the junction left unmatched. Germline assignment: CDR1 SNHLY and CDR2 FYNNEI. The CDR3 runs 13 residues.

The V call is TRBV4-3, the J call TRBJ2-5; D is uncertain. Trimming pared 1 base from V and 5 bases from J, leaving 8 bases between. The CDR3 spans 13 residues. CDR1 is LGHNA, CDR2 YSLEER, per germline. This CDR3 is CASSQAVGETQYF. CDR3 coding DNA: TGCGCCAGCAGCCAAGCCGTCGGTGAGACCCAGTACTTC.

V usage is TRBV27 and J usage is TRBJ2-2; TRBD1 agrees at 9 bases. The CDR3 is made up of 14 amino acids. The J segment lost 7 bases and the V segment lost 5 bases, leaving 5 bases of the junction unmatched. Germline V gives CDR1 MNHEY, CDR2 SMNVEV (reference sequence). The CDR3 sequence is CASSTGQGGGELFF. In nucleotides, the CDR3 is TGTGCCAGCAGTACGGGACAGGGTGGCGGGGAGCTGTTTTTT.

The chain employs TRBV18 and TRBJ1-1; no clear D gene. V shed 5 bases and J shed 0 bases, with 7 bases lying between them. Germline V lookup: CDR1 KGHSH, CDR2 LQKENI. This CDR3 comprises 13 residues. The CDR3 sequence: CASSWEMNTEAFF. The CDR3 DNA is TGTGCCAGCTCATGGGAGATGAACACTGAAGCTTTCTTT. Full variable domain (rest looked up from reference TRBV18 and TRBJ1-1): NAGVMQNPRHLVRRRGQEARLRCSPMKGHSHVYWYRQLPEEGLKFMVYLQKENIIDESGMPKERFSAEFPKEGPSILRIQQVVRGDSAAYFCASSWEMNTEAFFGQGTRLTVV.

This clone was counted once. The chain is built from TRBV30 and TRBJ1-1; TRBD1 agrees at 9 bases. The CDR3 is made up of 14 amino acids. Germline V gene data show CDR1 as GTSNPN and CDR2 as SVGIG (reference sequence). V dropped 1 base and J dropped 4; count of bases not matched to a gene: 4. The CDR3 here is CAWSATGGITEAFF. In DNA form, the CDR3 reads TGTGCCTGGAGTGCGACAGGGGGGATCACTGAAGCTTTCTTT.

J is TRBJ2-2 and V is TRBV7-2; 8 positions match TRBD1. Per germline, CDR1 SGHTA and CDR2 FQGNSA. Trimming took 4 bases from V and 3 from J; bases not matched to a gene: 4. The CDR3 is 15 residues long. Here the CDR3 reads CASSSDRGHTGELFF. The CDR3 region has the DNA TGTGCCAGCAGCTCCGACAGGGGACACACCGGGGAGCTGTTTTTT. Full variable domain (outside the CDR3, taken from reference TRBV7-2 and TRBJ2-2): GAGVSQSPSNKVTEKGKDVELRCDPISGHTALYWYRQSLGQGLEFLIYFQGNSAPDKSGLPSDRFSAERTGGSVSTLTIQRTQQEDSAVYLCASSSDRGHTGELFFGEGSRLTVL.

This sequence joins TRBV2 and TRBJ1-6; no firm D call. V lost 3 bases and J lost 0, with 3 bases in between. Looked up from germline, CDR1 is SNHLY and CDR2 is FYNNEI. The CDR3 loop spans 14 amino acids. The CDR3 DNA sequence: TGTGCCAGCAGTGACAGCTCCTATAATTCACCCCTCCACTTT. It translates to CASSDSSYNSPLHF.

This chain uses TRBV19 with TRBJ2-7, with D possibly matching TRBD2 (5 bases). Germline V gene data show CDR1 as LNHDA and CDR2 as SQIVND (reference sequence). The CDR3 spans 12 residues. V was pared by 4 bases and J by 2 bases, with 6 bases between. The CDR3 DNA follows: TGTGCCAGTAGTAAGGGAGCCTACGAGCAGTACTTC. It encodes CASSKGAYEQYF. The whole variable domain, remainder taken from reference TRBV19 and TRBJ2-7, is DGGITQSPKYLFRKEGQNVTLSCEQNLNHDAMYWYRQDPGQGLRLIYYSQIVNDFQKGDIAEGYSVSREKKESFPLTVTSAQKNPTAFYLCASSKGAYEQYFGPGTRLTVT.

This clone was picked up one time. This chain links TRBV19 with TRBJ2-3; 7 positions match TRBD2. Per germline, CDR1 LNHDA and CDR2 SQIVND (reference sequence). V was clipped by 3 bases and J by 4 bases; unmatched bases: 7. The CDR3 runs to 15 residues. Written as DNA, the CDR3 is TGTGCCAGTAGTATCGGAGCGGGAAAAGCAGATACGCAGTATTTT. This translates into CASSIGAGKADTQYF.

Only one count was recorded for this clone. This specimen includes other DNA sequences encoding the same CDR3. The V and J genes are TRBV6-5 and TRBJ1-1; D perhaps matches TRBD1 (5 bases). The CDR3 is made up of 12 amino acids. Trimming stripped 5 bases from V and 5 bases from J, with 9 bases between. Germline lookup yields CDR1 MNHEY and CDR2 SVGAGI. The CDR3 nucleotides are TGTGCCAGCAGTCGCGGGGCGACTGAAGCTTTCTTT. Protein sequence: CASSRGATEAFF.